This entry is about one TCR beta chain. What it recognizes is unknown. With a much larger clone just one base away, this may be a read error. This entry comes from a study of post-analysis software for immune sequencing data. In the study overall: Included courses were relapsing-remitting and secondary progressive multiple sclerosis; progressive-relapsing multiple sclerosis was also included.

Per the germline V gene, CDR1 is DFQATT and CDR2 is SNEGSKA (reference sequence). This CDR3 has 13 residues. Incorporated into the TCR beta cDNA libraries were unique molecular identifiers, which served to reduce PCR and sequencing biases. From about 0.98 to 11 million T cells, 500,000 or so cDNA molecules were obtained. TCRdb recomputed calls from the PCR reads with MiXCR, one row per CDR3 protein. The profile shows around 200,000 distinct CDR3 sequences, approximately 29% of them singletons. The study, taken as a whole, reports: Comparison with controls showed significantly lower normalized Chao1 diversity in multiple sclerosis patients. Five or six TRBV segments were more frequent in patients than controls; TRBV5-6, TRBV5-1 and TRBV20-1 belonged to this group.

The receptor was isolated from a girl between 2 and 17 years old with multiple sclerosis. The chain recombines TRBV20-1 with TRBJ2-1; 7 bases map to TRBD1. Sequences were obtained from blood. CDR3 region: CSALGTANNEQCF. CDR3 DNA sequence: TGCAGTGCTCTGGGGACAGCTAACAATGAGCAGTGCTTC.